The clone carrying this T cell receptor beta chain came up a few times. Its antigen is not known. The source of the sample is a study of T cells after yellow fever vaccination. From the 5' RACE reads, TCRdb called clonotypes with MiXCR, one entry per CDR3 protein. The data hold 200,000 to 300,000 distinct CDR3 sequences, with 3.6% observed a single time. CDR3 length: 14 amino acids. Per germline, CDR1 SGHNT and CDR2 YYREEE (reference sequence). The germline V and J ends were trimmed by 6 bases and 4 bases, with 15 bases remaining between them. Study outcomes and limitations: A limited proportion of clonotypes was detected within both the CD4 and CD8 compartments. The secondary response peaked faster, at day 5 versus 15, but was weaker. The booster response re-showed most primary clones: 96% CD4, about 89% CD8.

This specimen was PBMCs, taken 15 days after the yellow fever booster vaccination. The sequence derives from a young man who received the YFV17D yellow fever vaccine. The rearrangement links TRBV5-4 to TRBJ2-3; D is uncertain. The CDR3 DNA sequence: TGTGCCAGCAAACCCCTCCCCACCGCAGATACGCAGTATTTT. Translating gives CASKPLPTADTQYF.